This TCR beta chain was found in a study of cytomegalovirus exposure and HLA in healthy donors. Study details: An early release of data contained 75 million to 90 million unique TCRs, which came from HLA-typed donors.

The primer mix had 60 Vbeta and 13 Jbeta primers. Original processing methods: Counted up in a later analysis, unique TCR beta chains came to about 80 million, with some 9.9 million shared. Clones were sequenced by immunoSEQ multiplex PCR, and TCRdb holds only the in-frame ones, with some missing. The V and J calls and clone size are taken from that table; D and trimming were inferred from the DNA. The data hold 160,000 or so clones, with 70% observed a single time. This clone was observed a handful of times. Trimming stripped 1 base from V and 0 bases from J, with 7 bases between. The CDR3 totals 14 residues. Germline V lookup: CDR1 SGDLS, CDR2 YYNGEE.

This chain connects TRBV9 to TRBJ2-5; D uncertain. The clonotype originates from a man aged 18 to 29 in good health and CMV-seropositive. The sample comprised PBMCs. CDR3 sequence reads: CASSVSPYQETQYF. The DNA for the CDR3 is TGTGCCAGCAGCGTAAGCCCGTACCAAGAGACCCAGTACTTC.